This T cell receptor (beta chain) is drawn from a study of technical replicates of blood from a few donors. The repertoire was sequenced with immunoSEQ multiplex PCR; TCRdb's copy has only in-frame clones and lacks some. The table includes roughly 100,000 clones, about 96% detected once. The length of the CDR3 is 13 residues. Per germline, CDR1 MGHRA and CDR2 YSYEKL. V lost 2 bases and J 5 bases, leaving 7 bases between the germline ends. The specimen sequenced was T cells isolated from PBMCs. This TCR was recovered from a human donor in good health. The rearrangement joins TRBV4-1 to TRBJ2-1; D gene unclear. The CDR3 spells CASSQPLNNEQFF. The CDR3 nucleotides are TGCGCCAGCAGCCAACCCCTAAACAATGAGCAGTTCTTC.